Presented here are 17 T cell receptor beta chains from one specimen sequenced in a study of blood T cell repertoires in COVID-19. Sequenced by immunoSEQ multiplex PCR; TCRdb stores in-frame clones only, minus some. The top ten hold 9.5% to 15% of the sample, which has 70,000 or so clones, around 80% seen once. Sequencing was performed on peripheral blood. These receptors were obtained from a man aged 50-60 years with COVID-19, enrolled during active disease.

DNA of the CDR3: TGTGCCAGCAGCTTTATGTCAGGAGGGTCGGGCGAGCAGTACTTC. This gives the protein CASSFMSGGSGEQYF. V usage is TRBV7-2 and J usage is TRBJ2-7, with D possibly matching TRBD2 (6 bases). CDR1 and CDR2 (germline): SGHTA, FQGNSA. V was pared by 3 bases and J by 6 bases, with 18 bases between. The CDR3 sequence is 15 residues long.

In this sample, this clone turned up a few times. This chain uses TRBV6-5 with TRBJ1-4; the D gene is possibly TRBD1 (5 bases). The V end lost 8 bases, the J end lost 7 bases, and 17 bases lay between the germline ends. Germline lookup yields CDR1 MNHEY and CDR2 SVGAGI. This CDR3 spans 14 amino acids. The CDR3 spells CASREGSNLEKLFF. The CDR3 bases are TGTGCCAGCCGGGAGGGGAGCAACCTTGAAAAACTGTTTTTT.

The CDR3 spells CASSSQGYTEAFF. CDR3 DNA: TGCGCCAGCAGCTCCCAGGGATATACTGAAGCTTTCTTT. The chain recombines TRBV5-1 with TRBJ1-1; D is perhaps TRBD1 (5 bases). Germline CDR1 and CDR2: SGHRS and YFSETQ. This CDR3 spans 13 amino acids. V was cut by 3 bases and J by 5 bases, with 11 bases left in between.

The sample holds one count of this clone. The V call is TRBV10-3, the J call TRBJ2-5, with a weak D call TRBD1 (6 bases). Per the germline V gene, CDR1 is ENHRY and CDR2 is SYGVKD. The CDR3 length is 13 residues. Trimming shortened V by 6 bases and J by 7 bases, and 15 bases separated the two germline ends. As DNA, the CDR3 is TGTGCCATCAGGTACAGGGACCGAGGGACCCAGTACTTC. It yields the protein CAIRYRDRGTQYF.

This clone was seen at least ten times. The V call is TRBV5-8, the J call TRBJ1-1, with 10 bases matching TRBD1. Germline loops: CDR1 SGHTS, CDR2 YDEGEE. The trim removed 0 bases at V and 4 bases at J, leaving 3 bases unmatched. The CDR3 extends over 15 amino acids. The DNA for the CDR3 is TGTGCCAGCAGCTTGGCCGGGGACAGGGGCACTGAAGCTTTCTTT. Protein: CASSLAGDRGTEAFF.

The chain uses TRBV5-1 and TRBJ2-1; 7 positions agree with TRBD2. The CDR3 length is 16 residues. V was clipped by 3 bases and J by 0 bases; unmatched bases: 6. In germline, CDR1 is SGHRS, CDR2 YFSETQ. CDR3 protein: CASSYSSGDSYNEQFF. CDR3 coding DNA: TGCGCCAGCAGCTACTCTAGCGGCGACTCCTACAATGAGCAGTTCTTC.

The chain couples TRBV11-2 to TRBJ2-5; TRBD2 matches at 12 bases. J was trimmed by 6 bases and V by 0 bases; bases with no gene match: 2. Germline lookup yields CDR1 SGHAT and CDR2 FQNNGV. The CDR3 loop spans 15 amino acids. CDR3 DNA: TGTGCCAGCAGCTTAGAACTAGCGGGAGGCAAGACCCAGTACTTC. Translating gives CASSLELAGGKTQYF.

This clone was observed once. The chain couples TRBV11-3 to TRBJ2-1; tentatively, D is TRBD1 (6 bases). Per the germline V gene, CDR1 is SGHNT and CDR2 is YENEEA. The length of the CDR3 is 14 residues. The V end was cut by 3 bases, the J end by 10 bases, with 16 bases between. The DNA of the CDR3 is TGTGCCAGCAGCTTGACAGGAGAAAGCCGAGAGCAGTTCTTC. Its protein is CASSLTGESREQFF. The full variable domain, in which reference TRBV11-3 and TRBJ2-1 provide the parts outside the CDR3, is EAGVVQSPRYKIIEKKQPVAFWCNPISGHNTLYWYLQNLGQGPELLIRYENEEAVDDSQLPKDRFSAERLKGVDSTLKIQPAELGDSAVYLCASSLTGESREQFFGPGTRLTVL.

This sequence joins TRBV2 and TRBJ2-7, with 8 bases that match TRBD1. CDR1 is SNHLY, CDR2 FYNNEI, per germline. This CDR3 is 13 amino acids long. Germline trimming cut 7 bases from V and 6 bases from J; bases unmatched to any gene: 8. The CDR3 region is CASTLGQASEQYF. DNA of the CDR3: TGTGCCAGCACCCTGGGACAGGCAAGCGAGCAGTACTTC.

A single count supports this clone. J is TRBJ2-7 and V is TRBV7-2, with D perhaps matching TRBD2 (6 bases). This CDR3 has 16 residues. Trimming took 3 bases from V and 1 from J, leaving 16 bases between them. From germline, CDR1 is SGHTA and CDR2 FQGNSA. The CDR3 is CASSFGSGGQSYEQYF. CDR3 DNA: TGTGCCAGCAGCTTCGGTTCAGGAGGGCAGTCCTACGAGCAGTACTTC.

The chain carries TRBV7-6 and TRBJ2-5; 10 bases are a match to TRBD2. V lost 0 bases and J lost 3; bases outside the gene matches: 7. CDR1 SGHVS and CDR2 FNYEAQ come from the germline V gene. CDR3 length: 17 amino acids. The CDR3 reads CASSLASLAGEEETQYF. The CDR3 DNA reads as TGTGCCAGCAGCTTAGCTTCCCTAGCGGGAGAGGAAGAGACCCAGTACTTC.

The rearrangement uses TRBV10-2 and TRBJ2-6; 8 bases line up with TRBD1. The junction had 7 bases not matched to a gene; V was cut back by 5 bases and J by 1 base. The V gene's germline CDR1 is WSHSY and CDR2 SAAADI. The CDR3 runs 17 residues. For the CDR3, the DNA is TGCGCCAGCAGTCCGGGACAGGCGAGGTCTGGGGCCAACGTCCTGACTTTC. Its protein is CASSPGQARSGANVLTF.

The table lists this clone with a few counts. The chain combines TRBV14 with TRBJ2-5; weak D call: TRBD1 (5 bases). Germline V gene sequence: CDR1 SGHDN, CDR2 FVKESK. CDR3 size: 15 residues. V lost 0 bases and J 5 bases, leaving 13 bases between the germline ends. The CDR3 DNA follows: TGTGCCAGCAGCCAAGATCAGGGCCCGAGGGAGACCCAGTACTTC. This sequence encodes CASSQDQGPRETQYF.

This clone appeared once. The chain has TRBV24-1 and TRBJ2-1; 9 bases are a match to TRBD2. The CDR3 is 15 residues long. Germline trimming cut 4 bases from V and 7 bases from J; bases unmatched to any gene: 7. Germline CDR1 is KGHDR and CDR2 is SFDVKD. Here the CDR3 DNA reads TGTGCCACCAGTGACCCTTCGGCGGGGGGGAATGAGCAGTTCTTC. This gives the protein CATSDPSAGGNEQFF.

The chain recombines TRBV5-1 with TRBJ1-1, with no clear D. The germline gives CDR1 SGHRS, CDR2 YFSETQ. V shed 7 bases and J shed 0 bases, with 16 bases lying between them. There are 15 residues in the CDR3. The CDR3 protein is CASRGSPRVNTEAFF. The DNA for the CDR3 is TGCGCCAGCCGAGGATCCCCACGGGTGAACACTGAAGCTTTCTTT. The full variable domain, with the rest looked up from reference TRBV5-1 and TRBJ1-1, is KAGVTQTPRYLIKTRGQQVTLSCSPISGHRSVSWYQQTPGQGLQFLFEYFSETQRNKGNFPGRFSGRQFSNSRSEMNVSTLELGDSALYLCASRGSPRVNTEAFFGQGTRLTVV.

V usage is TRBV6-5 and J usage is TRBJ1-2; a possible D gene is TRBD1 (5 bases). Trimming cost V 4 bases and J 3 bases, with 18 bases left between them. Germline CDR1 is MNHEY and CDR2 is SVGAGI. The CDR3 loop spans 16 amino acids. The CDR3 DNA reads TGTGCCAGCAGTTCTGGAAGACAGCCCAGGGACTATGGCTACACCTTC. Protein: CASSSGRQPRDYGYTF.

V and J are TRBV6-5 and TRBJ2-7, with 10 nucleotides matching TRBD2. The CDR3 sequence is 14 residues long. With 8 bases clipped from V and 3 bases from J, the junction kept 7 bases outside the gene matches. Germline V CDR1 and CDR2: MNHEY, SVGAGI. CDR3 bases: TGTGCCAGCGGAGGCCTAGCGGGAGACTACGAGCAGTACTTC. Its protein is CASGGLAGDYEQYF.